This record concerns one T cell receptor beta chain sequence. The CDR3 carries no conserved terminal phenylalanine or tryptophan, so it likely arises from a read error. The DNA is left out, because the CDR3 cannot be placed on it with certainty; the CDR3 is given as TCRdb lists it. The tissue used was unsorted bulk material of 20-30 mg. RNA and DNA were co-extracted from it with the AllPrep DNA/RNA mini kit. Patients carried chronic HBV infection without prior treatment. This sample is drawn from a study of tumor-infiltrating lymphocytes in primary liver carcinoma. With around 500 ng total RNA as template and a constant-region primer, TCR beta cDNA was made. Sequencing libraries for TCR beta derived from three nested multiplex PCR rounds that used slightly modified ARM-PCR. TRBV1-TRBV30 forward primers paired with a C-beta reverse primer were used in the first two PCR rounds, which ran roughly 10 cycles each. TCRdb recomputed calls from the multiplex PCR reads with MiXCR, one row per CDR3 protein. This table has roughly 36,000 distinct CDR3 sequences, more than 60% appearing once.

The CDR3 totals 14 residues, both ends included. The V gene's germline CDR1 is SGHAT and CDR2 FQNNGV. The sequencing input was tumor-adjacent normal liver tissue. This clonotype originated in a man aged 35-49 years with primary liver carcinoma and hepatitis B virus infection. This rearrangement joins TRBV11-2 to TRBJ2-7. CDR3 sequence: CASSSNWNSYEQSS.